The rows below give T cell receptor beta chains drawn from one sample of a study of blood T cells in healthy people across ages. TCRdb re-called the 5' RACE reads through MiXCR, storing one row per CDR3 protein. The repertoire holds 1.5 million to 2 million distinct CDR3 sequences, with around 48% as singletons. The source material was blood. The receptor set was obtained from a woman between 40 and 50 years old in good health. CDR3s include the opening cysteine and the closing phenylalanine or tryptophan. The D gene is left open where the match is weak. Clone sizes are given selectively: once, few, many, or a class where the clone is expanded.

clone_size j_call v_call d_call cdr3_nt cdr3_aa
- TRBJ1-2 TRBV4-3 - TGCGCCAGCAGCCAAGAAGGGGGAGATGGCTACACCTTC CASSQEGGDGYTF
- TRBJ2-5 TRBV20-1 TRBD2 TGCAGTGCTAGAAGGACTAGCGACGAGACCCAGTACTTC CSARRTSDETQYF
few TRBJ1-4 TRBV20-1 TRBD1 TGCAGTGTCAGGGGGCTCTCTAATGAAAAACTGTTTTTT CSVRGLSNEKLFF
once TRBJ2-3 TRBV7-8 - TGTGCCAGCAGCTTCCGGGACCACGAAGATACGCAGTATTTT CASSFRDHEDTQYF
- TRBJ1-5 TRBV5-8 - TGTGCCAGCAGCTTAGGTGACACCAACAATCAGCCCCAGCATTTT CASSLGDTNNQPQHF
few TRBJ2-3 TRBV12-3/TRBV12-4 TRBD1 TGTGCCAGCAGTTTAACCGGGACAGGGGGAGGTGATACGCAGTATTTT CASSLTGTGGGDTQYF
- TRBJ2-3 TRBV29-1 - TGCAGCGTTGAGAGGGCGGGAGATACGCAGTATTTT CSVERAGDTQYF
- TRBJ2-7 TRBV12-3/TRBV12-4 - TGTGCCAGCAGTTCAAATAATGCAGGGACCTACGAGCAGTACTTC CASSSNNAGTYEQYF
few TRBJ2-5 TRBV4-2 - TGTGCCAGCAGCCCGAGCAGTCTCCAGACCCAGTACTTC CASSPSSLQTQYF
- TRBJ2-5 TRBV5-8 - TGTGCCAGCAGCTCCCGACGCCCGGAGGGGAAGACCCAGTACTTC CASSSRRPEGKTQYF
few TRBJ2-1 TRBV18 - TGTGCCAGCTCACCTTTAATGGAGTATGAGCAGTTCTTC CASSPLMEYEQFF
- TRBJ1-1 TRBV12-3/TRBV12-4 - TGTGCCAGCAGTTTACACAGCCTTGAAGCTTTCTTT CASSLHSLEAFF
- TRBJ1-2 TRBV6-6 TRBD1 TGTGCCAGCAGACCCGAGAAGGGGGCGGACTATGGCTACACCTTC CASRPEKGADYGYTF
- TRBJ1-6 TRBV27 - TGTGCCAGCAGCATTGTAGACAATATTAATTCACCCCTCCACTTT CASSIVDNINSPLHF
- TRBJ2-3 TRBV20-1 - TGCAGTGCTAGAGATCTGACTAGAAGAGATACGCAGTATTTT CSARDLTRRDTQYF
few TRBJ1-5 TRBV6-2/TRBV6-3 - TGTGCCAGCAGTTACCCAGGGGTTAGCAATCAGCCCCAGCATTTT CASSYPGVSNQPQHF
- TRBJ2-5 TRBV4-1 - TGCGCCAGCAGACCCACCATGTGGGGACGAGAGACCCAGTACTTC CASRPTMWGRETQYF
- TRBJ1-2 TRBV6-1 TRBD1 TGTGCCAGCAGTGAAGGGTGGAAGGGGGCGCGGTATGGCCACACCTTC CASSEGWKGARYGHTF
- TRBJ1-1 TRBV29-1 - TGCAGCGTTGGTCCTTCCCCGGGGGAGAATCAGATGAACACTGAAGCTTTCTTT CSVGPSPGENQMNTEAFF
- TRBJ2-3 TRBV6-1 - TGTGCCAGCAGGGCTCGACCCAGCACAGATACGCAGTATTTT CASRARPSTDTQYF
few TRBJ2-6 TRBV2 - TGTGCCAGCATACGGTCTGGGGCCAACGTCCTGACTTTC CASIRSGANVLTF
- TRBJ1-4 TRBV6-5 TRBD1 TGTGCCAGCAGTTACGTACAGGGGAAGGAAAAACTGTTTTTT CASSYVQGKEKLFF
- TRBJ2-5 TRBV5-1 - TGCGCCAGCAGCTTGCGGGACTTCGGGTACAATGAGCAGTACTTC CASSLRDFGYNEQYF
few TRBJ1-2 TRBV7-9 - TGTGCCAGCCTAAGAGGTCCGGAGTATGGCTACACCTTC CASLRGPEYGYTF
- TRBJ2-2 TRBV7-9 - TGTGCCAGCAGCCCCCGAGGGGCACTGGGCACCGGGGAGCTGTTTTTT CASSPRGALGTGELFF
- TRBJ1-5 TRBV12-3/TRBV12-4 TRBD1 TGTGCCAGCAGTTTCACCGGGACAGGGAACCGACAGCCCCAGCATTTT CASSFTGTGNRQPQHF
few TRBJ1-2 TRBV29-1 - TGCAGCGCCCAGAGGTCCTATGGCTACACCTTC CSAQRSYGYTF
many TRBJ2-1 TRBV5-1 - TGTGCCAGCAGCTTAGCCCAGGGTTCCTACAATGAGCAGTTCTTC CASSLAQGSYNEQFF
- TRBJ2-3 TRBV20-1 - TGCAGTGCTCCCCGCCAGGGGACGACAGATACGCAGTATTTT CSAPRQGTTDTQYF
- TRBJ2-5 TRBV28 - TGTGCCAGCAGCTTTAGGGAGGACCTAACGGAGACCCAGTACTTC CASSFREDLTETQYF
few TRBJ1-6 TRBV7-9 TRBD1 TGTGCCAGCAGCCCCACAGGGGCGAATTCACCCCTCCACTTT CASSPTGANSPLHF
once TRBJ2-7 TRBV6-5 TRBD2 TGTGCCAGCAGTTACCGGCGGGGGGCAAGTAACGAGCAGTACTTC CASSYRRGASNEQYF
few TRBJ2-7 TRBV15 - TGTGCCACCGCTCCGGGACCGCTTTACGAGCAGTACTTC CATAPGPLYEQYF
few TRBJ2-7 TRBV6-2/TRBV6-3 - TGTGCCAGCCGCGACCCCTCCTACGAGCAGTACTTC CASRDPSYEQYF
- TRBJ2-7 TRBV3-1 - TGTGCCAGCAGCCAAGCCCCACACGAGCAGTACTTC CASSQAPHEQYF
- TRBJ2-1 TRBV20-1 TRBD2 TGCAGTGCTGGACGCGCGGGGGTTCAGTGGAATGAGCAGTTCTTC CSAGRAGVQWNEQFF
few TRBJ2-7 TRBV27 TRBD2 TGTGCCAGCAAGTCGACGGGGGGGCCCGTCGTAGGGCTAACCTACGAGCAGTACTTC CASKSTGGPVVGLTYEQYF
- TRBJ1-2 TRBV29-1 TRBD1 TGCAGCGTTGAAATCACGACAGGGGTTGATCATGGCTACACCTTC CSVEITTGVDHGYTF
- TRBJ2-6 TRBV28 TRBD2 TGTGCCAGCAGTTTTGCGAGCGGGGGCTCTGGGGCCAACGTCCTGACTTTC CASSFASGGSGANVLTF
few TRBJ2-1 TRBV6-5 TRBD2 TGTGCCAGCAGTGCGACTAGCCACGTAGGTGAGCAGTTCTTC CASSATSHVGEQFF
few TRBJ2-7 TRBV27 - TGTGCCAGCAGTTTAACATACGGACCGTTCTACGAGCAGTACTTC CASSLTYGPFYEQYF